The next 13 T cell receptor beta chains were all read from a single sample in a study of blood T cell repertoires in COVID-19. The assay was immunoSEQ multiplex PCR, and TCRdb's table has in-frame clones only and misses some. The sample yields about 340,000 clones, about 87% seen once. Sequencing used peripheral blood. The origin of the receptors is a woman in her 50s with COVID-19, enrolled during active disease.

The chain employs TRBV30 and TRBJ1-5; D possibly corresponds to TRBD1 (6 bases). The CDR3 has 15 amino acids. The ends were cut back, 0 bases at V and 2 bases at J, with 11 bases in the middle. Germline-derived CDR1 and CDR2 are GTSNPN and SVGIG (reference sequence). CDR3 sequence: CAWSVGQGRNQPQHF. The CDR3 nucleotides read TGTGCCTGGAGTGTGGGGCAGGGGCGCAATCAGCCCCAGCATTTT.

The CDR3 is CASSEGGSADTQYF. CDR3 DNA: TGCGCCAGCAGTGAAGGCGGGAGCGCAGATACGCAGTATTTT. V and J are TRBV10-2 and TRBJ2-3; 7 bases match TRBD2. This CDR3 comprises 14 residues. Trimming at V came to 3 bases and at J to 4 bases, leaving 4 bases not matched to a gene. Germline loops: CDR1 WSHSY, CDR2 SAAADI.

The chain joins TRBV19 to TRBJ2-1; possibly TRBD2 for D (5 bases). Germline values: CDR1 LNHDA, CDR2 SQIVND (reference sequence). Trimming cost V 10 bases and J 9 bases, with 13 bases left between them. This CDR3 contains 11 residues. In nucleotides, the CDR3 is TGTGCCACCGGACTTCCCACTGAGCAGTTCTTC. It codes for CATGLPTEQFF.

The genes are TRBV27 and TRBJ2-7, with D tentatively TRBD1 (6 bases). Trimming took 9 bases from V and 3 from J, leaving 12 bases between them. The CDR3 has 12 amino acids. Germline lookup yields CDR1 MNHEY and CDR2 SMNVEV (reference sequence). The CDR3 DNA follows: TGTGCCAGTGGACAGAGATACTACGAGCAGTACTTC. This gives the protein CASGQRYYEQYF.

The chain recombines TRBV6-2 or TRBV6-3 with TRBJ2-7; tentative D call: TRBD1 (5 bases). Trimming left V 5 bases short and J 0 bases short, with 8 bases between. The CDR3 covers 13 residues. Germline loops: CDR1 MNHEY, CDR2 SVGEGT. In DNA, the CDR3 is TGTGCCAGCAGTAGGGGAAGCTCCTACGAGCAGTACTTC. Translating gives CASSRGSSYEQYF.

The rearrangement joins TRBV30 to TRBJ1-2, with 7 bases identical to TRBD1. Trimming cost V 0 bases and J 7 bases; bases outside gene matches: 11. CDR3 length: 15 residues. Germline V gene lookup returns CDR1 GTSNPN and CDR2 SVGIG (reference sequence). CDR3 region: CAWSVLLTGKVGYTF. The CDR3 bases are TGTGCCTGGAGTGTATTGTTGACAGGGAAAGTTGGCTACACCTTC.

The J gene is TRBJ1-3, the V gene TRBV27, with 8 nucleotides matching TRBD1. The ends lost 5 bases at V and 8 bases at J; junction bases unmatched: 5. The CDR3 loop spans 13 amino acids. Germline CDR1 and CDR2: MNHEY and SMNVEV (reference sequence). For the CDR3, the DNA is TGTGCCAGCAGTCTACAGGGGGGTGACACCATATATTTT. Translating gives CASSLQGGDTIYF.

The chain employs TRBV3-1 (or the pseudogene TRBV3-2) and TRBJ2-5; D gene ambiguous. The CDR3 contains 15 residues. Germline values: CDR1 LGHDT, CDR2 YNNKEL (reference sequence). The V end lost 4 bases, the J end lost 1 base, and 13 bases lay between the germline ends. The chain's CDR3 is CASSRPESPQETQYF. CDR3 coding DNA: TGTGCCAGCAGCCGCCCCGAGAGTCCCCAAGAGACCCAGTACTTC.

The chain employs TRBV5-1 and TRBJ2-5, with D hard to call. Deletions cut 6 bases from V and 1 base from J, with 13 bases between. CDR3 length: 14 residues. Germline CDR1 and CDR2: SGHRS and YFSETQ. CDR3 coding DNA: TGCGCCAGCAACAACCAGGCCCCCCAAGAGACCCAGTACTTC. Its protein product is CASNNQAPQETQYF. The full variable domain, with the rest looked up from reference TRBV5-1 and TRBJ2-5, is KAGVTQTPRYLIKTRGQQVTLSCSPISGHRSVSWYQQTPGQGLQFLFEYFSETQRNKGNFPGRFSGRQFSNSRSEMNVSTLELGDSALYLCASNNQAPQETQYFGPGTRLLVL.

The chain employs TRBV5-3 and TRBJ2-2; TRBD2 agrees at 8 bases. TRBV5-3 is sorted into the ORF group, with uncertain function. The length of the CDR3 is 17 residues. With V trimmed by 4 bases and J by 5 bases, 13 bases remained unmatched. The CDR3 is CARSPGGSGGPTGELFF. In DNA, the CDR3 is TGTGCCAGAAGCCCGGGGGGTTCGGGAGGGCCGACCGGGGAGCTGTTTTTT.

This sequence joins TRBV5-8 and TRBJ1-5; D perhaps matches TRBD1 (6 bases). The germline V and J ends were trimmed by 3 bases and 2 bases, with 18 bases remaining between them. In germline, CDR1 is SGHTS, CDR2 YDEGEE. The CDR3 runs to 17 residues. The CDR3 sequence: CASSSGTRIWGNQPQHF. The DNA of the CDR3 is TGTGCCAGCAGCTCCGGGACACGGATTTGGGGCAATCAGCCCCAGCATTTT.

This clone was recorded once. The chain recombines TRBV5-6 with TRBJ1-1, with 10 nucleotides matching TRBD1. This CDR3 has 15 residues. With 4 bases clipped from V and 3 bases from J, the junction kept 6 bases outside the gene matches. Germline values: CDR1 SGHDT, CDR2 YYEEEE. Written as DNA, the CDR3 is TGTGCCAGCAGCGGGACAGGGGACCCCCACACTGAAGCTTTCTTT. Protein: CASSGTGDPHTEAFF.

The rearrangement joins TRBV10-3 to TRBJ2-2, with 7 bases aligning to TRBD2. The CDR3 contains 13 residues. V lost 8 bases, J lost 10 bases, and 10 bases stayed unmatched. Germline values: CDR1 ENHRY, CDR2 SYGVKD. CDR3 sequence reads: CAIAGTKSLELFF. CDR3 DNA: TGTGCCATCGCTGGGACTAAATCTTTGGAGCTGTTTTTT.